One T cell receptor (beta chain) is described in this entry. In this sample, this clonotype turned up once. Its antigen target is currently unknown. Base qualities are missing; no much larger clone stands one base away. One read alone is a weak basis. Trimming at the junction amounts to 6 bases on V and 7 bases on J, and the germline ends lie 18 bases apart. The CDR3 has 15 amino acids, counting the end cysteine and phenylalanine. Only CDR3 DNA is held: 45 bases, read in frame from base 1. The CDR1 and CDR2 encoded by the germline V gene are SNHLY and FYNNEI. This sample is drawn from a study of CD8 T cells in Susac syndrome (dated by TCRdb to the late 2010s). At the level of the whole study: Whether CD8+ T cell activation and differentiation in Susac syndrome was antigen driven was tested using repertoire sequencing. The paper as a whole reports these results and caveats: The number of individuals in the TCR sequencing and HLA analysis was recognized as being relatively small.

High-throughput TCR beta sequencing profiled peripheral blood CD8+ and CD4+ T cells from healthy donors, Susac syndrome patients and multiple sclerosis patients. Healthy donors were age- and sex-matched controls. Bulk CD8+ and CD4+ T cells were purified by magnetic negative isolation, whereas CD8+ TEMRA cells were enriched by FACS. Blood was drawn into EDTA tubes, processed within 24 hours, and PBMCs were isolated by density gradient centrifugation. PBMCs intended for TCR sequencing were cryopreserved in liquid nitrogen and thawed later in a water bath at 37 degrees C. Purity of sorted or isolated CD4+, CD8+ and CD8+ TEMRA cells was at least 90%. RNA was extracted using the RNeasy kit, and roughly 0.45 to 1 microgram was reverse transcribed with random hexamers. The immunoSEQ multiplex PCR assay, covering 54 Vbeta and 13 Jbeta segments, was used to amplify TCR beta CDR3 regions. Bias from PCR amplification was corrected by using a synthetic template baseline for primer optimization and for computational correction. Processing in the source paper ran as follows. Reads were assigned to V, D and J genes according to IMGT and analyzed in immunoSEQ Analyzer, with only productive sequences retained. Clonality was computed as one minus Shannon entropy normalized by log2 of the number of productive unique sequences. Public and private clones were assessed among the 100 most prevalent clones of each patient and control. Susac-specific clones were defined as absent from healthy and MS cohorts, approximately 1,000 published viral clones and other ImmuneACCESS disease sequences. TCRdb took the public reads, trimmed them with fastp at Q25, ran MiXCR for clone calling and kept in-frame beta chains. Records with the same CDR3 protein are collapsed into one entry carrying the most frequent genes and DNA. These V and J calls rely on TCRdb rather than the paper's analysis. The sample yields under 200,000 distinct CDR3 sequences; approximately 93% were counted once. Around 0.1% of the sample is in the top ten clones.

Sequencing was carried out using CD4+ T cells from PBMCs. The chain is made from TRBV2 and TRBJ2-2; TRBD1 could be the D gene, as 5 bases match. The TCR comes from a human donor in good health. Here is the DNA: TGTGCCAGCAGAGTCTATTCACAGGTCGACGGGGAGCTGTTTTTT. This gives the protein CASRVYSQVDGELFF.